The sequence of this T cell receptor beta chain was determined in a study of T cell repertoires in cytomegalovirus infection. Across the study: Both recently identified HLA-C-restricted and well-studied HLA-B-restricted CMV epitopes were used in the study.

TCRdb reprocessed the reads via MiXCR and lists one record per CDR3 protein. The data contain approximately 600,000 distinct CDR3 sequences, 35% to 50% of them singletons. V lost 5 bases, J lost 4 bases, and 15 bases lay in between. The CDR3 totals 15 residues. Per the germline V gene, CDR1 is SGHTA and CDR2 is FQGNSA. A remark on this clonotype: Its target is not known.

The sample was cultured PBMCs, taken from culture after CMV antigen stimulation. The TCR comes from a human donor in good health (CMV status not recorded). Some clones in this sample may be carry-over from other donors' samples. The chain uses TRBV7-2 and TRBJ1-3; D gene unclear. CDR3 region: CASSRDGALGNTIYF. CDR3 bases: TGTGCCAGCAGCCGTGACGGAGCATTGGGAAACACCATATATTTT.